This T cell receptor beta chain derives from a study of blood T cell repertoires in COVID-19 (dated by TCRdb to the early 2020s). Background for the entire study: Samples covering the acute and convalescent phases of COVID-19 were provided by collaborators in the United States, Italy and Spain. The material from the prospective study consisted of cDNA or gDNA derived from T cells, B-cell-depleted T cells, or PBMCs. The dataset comprised deeply sampled blood TCRbeta repertoires from subjects exposed to, actively infected with, or recovered from COVID-19. The repertoires were made available in a free public database intended to serve as a resource for research on the immune response to SARS-CoV-2. The samples were drawn from the first 160 participants of the ongoing ImmuneRACE study and from 950 to 1,500 subjects provided by 6 global collaborators. Sample metadata almost always included a de-identified subject ID, COVID-19 status, age in years and sex. Where HLA class I and class II types were available, the types were taken from metadata supplied by the sample provider, not from assay-based typing. Results the study describes overall, beyond this receptor: The amount of clinical and demographic metadata varied by source and participant and was provided uncurated.

TCRbeta CDR3 regions were amplified from genomic DNA by means of the immunoSEQ Assay, a bias-controlled multiplex PCR. Per the original workflow: The number of nucleated cells in each sample was estimated from the amplification of reference gene primers within the assay. To quantify the absolute abundance of each unique TCRbeta CDR3 rearrangement, sequence reads were collapsed and filtered. For each sample, productive Simpson clonality was calculated as the square root of Simpson's diversity index across productive rearrangements. As stored in TCRdb, this immuneACCESS dataset retains in-frame rearrangements with V and J assigned. A fraction of the clones does not appear; measured against another copy, unresolved V genes explain less than half of the discrepancy, and the remainder lacks a known reason. The DNA gave D and trimming, while V, J and clone size come from that table. The sample includes fewer than 60,000 clones, with 70% to 85% observed a single time. The leading ten clones occupy roughly 27% of the sample.

The collaborating institutions used their own protocols to collect whole blood in K2EDTA tubes. For TCRbeta analysis, collaborators shipped samples in one of three forms: frozen whole blood, isolated PBMCs, or DNA extracted from either of those sample types. The germline ends are 17 bases apart after V is trimmed by 3 bases and J by 7 bases. The CDR3 spans 16 residues, from the cysteine through the phenylalanine. CDR3 DNA only is kept here, 48 bases in frame from base 1. Via the germline V gene, CDR1 is SGHRS and CDR2 YFSETQ. With respect to this clone: Its antigen remains undetermined. Qualities for individual bases were not recorded, and no much larger clone is one base off.

The V and J segments used are TRBV5-1 and TRBJ1-6, with TRBD1 as a weak D call on 6 bases. The sample consisted of peripheral blood. The receptor was isolated from a man between 65 and 85 years old with acute or convalescent COVID-19. The CDR3 in this case is CASSSDRRYNNSPLHF. The DNA is TGCGCCAGCAGCTCGGACAGACGATACAACAATTCACCCCTCCACTTT.